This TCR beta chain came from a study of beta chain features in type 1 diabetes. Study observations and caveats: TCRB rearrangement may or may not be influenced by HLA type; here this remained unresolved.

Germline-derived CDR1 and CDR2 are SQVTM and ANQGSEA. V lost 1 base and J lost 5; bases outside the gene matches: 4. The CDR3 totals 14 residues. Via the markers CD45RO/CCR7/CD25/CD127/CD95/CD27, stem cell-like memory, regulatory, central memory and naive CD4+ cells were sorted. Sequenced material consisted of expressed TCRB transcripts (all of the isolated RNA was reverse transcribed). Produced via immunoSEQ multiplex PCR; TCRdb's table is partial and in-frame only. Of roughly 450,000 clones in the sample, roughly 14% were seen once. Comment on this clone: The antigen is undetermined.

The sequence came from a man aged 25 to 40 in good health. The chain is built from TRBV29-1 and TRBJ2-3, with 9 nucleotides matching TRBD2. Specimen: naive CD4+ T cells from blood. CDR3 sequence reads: CSVEGGGARDTQYF. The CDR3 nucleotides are TGCAGCGTTGAAGGCGGGGGGGCCAGAGATACGCAGTATTTT.